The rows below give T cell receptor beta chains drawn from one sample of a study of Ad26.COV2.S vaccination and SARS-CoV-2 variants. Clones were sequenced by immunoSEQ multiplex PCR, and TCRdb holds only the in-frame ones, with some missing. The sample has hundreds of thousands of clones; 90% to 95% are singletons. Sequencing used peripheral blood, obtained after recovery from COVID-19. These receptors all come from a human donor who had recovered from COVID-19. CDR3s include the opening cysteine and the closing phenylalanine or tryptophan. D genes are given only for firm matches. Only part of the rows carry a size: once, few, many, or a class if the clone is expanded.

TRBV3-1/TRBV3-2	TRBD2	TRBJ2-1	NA	TGTGCCAGCAGCCCGACTAGCGGGGGTTTATACAATGAGCAGTTCTTC	CASSPTSGGLYNEQFF
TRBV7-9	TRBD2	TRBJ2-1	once	TGTGCCAGCAGCCGGCCTAGCGGGGGCCCGGGTGAGCAGTTCTTC	CASSRPSGGPGEQFF
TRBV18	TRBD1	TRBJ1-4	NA	TGTGCCAGCTCACCACTGTCAGGGGGAGGAACTAATGAAAAACTGTTTTTT	CASSPLSGGGTNEKLFF
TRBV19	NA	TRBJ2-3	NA	TGTGCCAGTAGCCAGAGTGAGGGGCACACAGATACGCAGTATTTT	CASSQSEGHTDTQYF
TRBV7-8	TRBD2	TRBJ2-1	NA	TGTGCCAGCAGCTTAGTAGGAACTAGCGGGGGGGGAAATGAGCAGTTCTTC	CASSLVGTSGGGNEQFF
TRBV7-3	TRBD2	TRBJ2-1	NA	TGTGCCAGCAGCCGCACTAGCGGGGGTTACAATGAGCAGTTCTTC	CASSRTSGGYNEQFF
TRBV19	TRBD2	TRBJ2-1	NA	TGTGCCAGTAGTATACCGGGGGGGCCCAATGAGCAGTTCTTC	CASSIPGGPNEQFF
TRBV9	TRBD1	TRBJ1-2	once	TGTGCCAGCAGCTCGACAGGGTCAGCCGATGGCTACACCTTC	CASSSTGSADGYTF
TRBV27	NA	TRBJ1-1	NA	TGTGCCAGCACCCTAAAACCGTTTGGTAACACTGAAGCTTTCTTT	CASTLKPFGNTEAFF
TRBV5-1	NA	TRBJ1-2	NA	TGCGCCAGCAGCTTGGTGGGGGACAAGTATGGCTACACCTTC	CASSLVGDKYGYTF
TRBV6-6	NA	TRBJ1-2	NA	TGTGCCAGCAGTTACACGCTGACTAACTATGGCTACACCTTC	CASSYTLTNYGYTF
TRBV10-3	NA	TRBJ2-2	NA	TGTGCCAGCCGCAGGGATGCCGGGGAGCTGTTTTTT	CASRRDAGELFF
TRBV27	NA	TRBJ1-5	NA	TGTGCCAGCAGTTTATCGATTTATGACCAGCCCCAGCATTTT	CASSLSIYDQPQHF
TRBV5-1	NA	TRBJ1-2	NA	TGCGCCAGCAGCTTGGGTCCCCCAGGGCCGATTGACTATGGCTACACCTTC	CASSLGPPGPIDYGYTF
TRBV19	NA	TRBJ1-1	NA	TGTGCCAGTAGTATGCCGCTCCCTGCAGGTCCCACTGAAGCTTTCTTT	CASSMPLPAGPTEAFF
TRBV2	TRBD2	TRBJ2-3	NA	TGTGCCAGCAGGCTAGCGGGGGGGCCCGATACGCAGTATTTT	CASRLAGGPDTQYF
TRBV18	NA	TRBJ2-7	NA	TGTGCCAGCTCAACGGACATTACCTACGAGCAGTACTTC	CASSTDITYEQYF
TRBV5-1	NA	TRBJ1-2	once	TGCGCCAGCAGCGAGAGCCCCGGGAGCAGAAAGTTTTATGGCTACACCTTC	CASSESPGSRKFYGYTF
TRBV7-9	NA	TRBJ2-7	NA	TGTGCCAGCAGCGGGGGGACACAACTTTACGAGCAGTACTTC	CASSGGTQLYEQYF
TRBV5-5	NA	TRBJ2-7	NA	TGTGCCAGCAGGGGACGCGGCGGGTACGAGCAGTACTTC	CASRGRGGYEQYF
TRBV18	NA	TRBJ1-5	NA	TGTGCCAGCTCACCACACTTCTCCGGGGGTCAGCCCCAGCATTTT	CASSPHFSGGQPQHF
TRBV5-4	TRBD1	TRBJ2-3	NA	TGTGCCAGCAGCTTGGCGACTTTCAGGACAGGGTCAGATACGCAGTATTTT	CASSLATFRTGSDTQYF
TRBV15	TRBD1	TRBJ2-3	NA	TGTGCCACCAGCAGAGACTACAGGGGTTTCACAGATACGCAGTATTTT	CATSRDYRGFTDTQYF
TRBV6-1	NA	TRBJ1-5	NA	TGTGCCAGCAGTGAAACAGGGATCCAGCCCCAGCATTTT	CASSETGIQPQHF
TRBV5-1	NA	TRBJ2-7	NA	TGCGCCAGCAGCCTGCCCCAATGGTCTAGCTCCTACGAGCAGTACTTC	CASSLPQWSSSYEQYF
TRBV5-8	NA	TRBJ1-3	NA	TGTGCCAGCAGCCGGGGGAGGTTCTCTGGAAACACCATATATTTT	CASSRGRFSGNTIYF
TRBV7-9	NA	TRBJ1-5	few	TGTGCCAGCAGCTTAGAGAAGGGCAATCAGCCCCAGCATTTT	CASSLEKGNQPQHF
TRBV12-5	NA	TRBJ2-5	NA	TGTGCTAGTGGGGGTACCCCGACGCAAGAGACCCAGTACTTC	CASGGTPTQETQYF
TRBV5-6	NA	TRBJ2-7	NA	TGTGCCAGCAGCTTGGGACCAGGGAGCTCCTACGAGCAGTACTTC	CASSLGPGSSYEQYF
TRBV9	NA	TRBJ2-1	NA	TGTGCCAGCAGCCCTCACCTTGTCACCTACAATGAGCAGTTCTTC	CASSPHLVTYNEQFF
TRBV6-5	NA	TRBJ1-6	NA	TGTGCCAGCAAAACCAGGGGAGGCTCACCCCTCCACTTT	CASKTRGGSPLHF
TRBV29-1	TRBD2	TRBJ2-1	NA	TGCAGCGTCAAACCTGTGGGACTAGCTATTGAGCAGTTCTTC	CSVKPVGLAIEQFF
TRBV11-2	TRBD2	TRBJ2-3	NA	TGTGCCAGCAGCCTCTACGGGGGGTCCACAGATACGCAGTATTTT	CASSLYGGSTDTQYF
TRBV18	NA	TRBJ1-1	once	TGTGCCAGCTCACCATCGGGGGGGCTTACTGAAGCTTTCTTT	CASSPSGGLTEAFF
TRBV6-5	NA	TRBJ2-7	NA	TGTGCCAGCAGTTCCGCCGGGACTTCCTACGAGCAGTACTTC	CASSSAGTSYEQYF
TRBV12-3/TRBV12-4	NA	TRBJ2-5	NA	TGTGCCAGCAGTTTTGTGTCGGAGACCCAGTACTTC	CASSFVSETQYF
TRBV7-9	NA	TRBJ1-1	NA	TGTGCCAGCAGCTTAGGAACCATAAGCGGGTCGGTAGCTTTCTTT	CASSLGTISGSVAFF
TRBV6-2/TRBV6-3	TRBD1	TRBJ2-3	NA	TGTGCCAGCAGTCCACTGACTCCGGGACAGAGAAGGTCGGATACGCAGTATTTT	CASSPLTPGQRRSDTQYF
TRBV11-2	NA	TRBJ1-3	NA	TGTGCCAGCAGCTCGGGGGGAGTCAGTGGAAACACCATATATTTT	CASSSGGVSGNTIYF
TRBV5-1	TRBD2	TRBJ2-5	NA	TGCGCCAGCAGCTTGGAACTAGCGGGGGGGCGGGAGACCCAGTACTTC	CASSLELAGGRETQYF
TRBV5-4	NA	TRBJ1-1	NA	TGTGCCAGCGGAAATTCACTGAACACTGAAGCTTTCTTT	CASGNSLNTEAFF
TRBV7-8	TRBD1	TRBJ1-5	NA	TGTGCCAGCAGCTTTGACAGGGATCAGCCCCAGCATTTT	CASSFDRDQPQHF
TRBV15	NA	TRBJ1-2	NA	TGTGCCACCAGCAGAGAAGGACAGTCCGGCTACACCTTC	CATSREGQSGYTF
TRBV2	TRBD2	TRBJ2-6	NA	TGTGCCAGCAGTCTCCGGTGGGGCGGACTAGCGGGAGATCACTCTGGGGCCAACGTCCTGACTTTC	CASSLRWGGLAGDHSGANVLTF
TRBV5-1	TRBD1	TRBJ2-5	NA	TGCGCCAGCAGTCCGGGACAGGGTAAAGAGACCCAGTACTTC	CASSPGQGKETQYF
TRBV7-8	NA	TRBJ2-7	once	TGTGCCAGCAGCCAAAGCCCCGGAGGGGCCCCCTACGAGCAGTACTTC	CASSQSPGGAPYEQYF
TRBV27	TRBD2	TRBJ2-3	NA	TGTGCCAGCAGTTCGCTAGCGGGGGGGGACACAGATACGCAGTATTTT	CASSSLAGGDTDTQYF
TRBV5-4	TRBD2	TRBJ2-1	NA	TGTGCCAGTCATAGCGGGGGGGCCAATGAGCAGTTCTTC	CASHSGGANEQFF
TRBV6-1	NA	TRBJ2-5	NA	TGTGCCAGCAGTGAAGGGGGCCAGTACTTC	CASSEGGQYF
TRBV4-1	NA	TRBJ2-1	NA	TGCGCCAGCAGCCAAGGTACCCGTAATGAGCAGTTCTTC	CASSQGTRNEQFF
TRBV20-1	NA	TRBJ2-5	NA	TGCAGTGCTGGGCTCCAAGAGACCCAGTACTTC	CSAGLQETQYF
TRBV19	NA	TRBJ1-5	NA	TGTGCCAGTAGTGGGGGGGAGGCTAGCAATCAGCCCCAGCATTTT	CASSGGEASNQPQHF
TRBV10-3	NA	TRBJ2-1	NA	TGTGCCATCAGTGAGTCGCTCGCGGGGGCGTACAATGAGCAGTTCTTC	CAISESLAGAYNEQFF
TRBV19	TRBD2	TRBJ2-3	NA	TGTGCCAGTAGTATGACTAGCGGGCCGGCAGATACGCAGTATTTT	CASSMTSGPADTQYF
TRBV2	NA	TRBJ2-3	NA	TGTGCCAGCAGTGGACTAGTCGTGGTCCCGCAGTATTTT	CASSGLVVVPQYF